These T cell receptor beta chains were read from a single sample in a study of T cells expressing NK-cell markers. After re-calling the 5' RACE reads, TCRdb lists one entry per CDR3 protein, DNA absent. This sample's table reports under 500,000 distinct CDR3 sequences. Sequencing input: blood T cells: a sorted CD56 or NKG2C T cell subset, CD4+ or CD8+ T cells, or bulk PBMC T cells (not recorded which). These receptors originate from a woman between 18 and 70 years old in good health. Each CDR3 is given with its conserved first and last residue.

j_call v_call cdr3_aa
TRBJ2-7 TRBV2 CASRLDRAKDYEQYF
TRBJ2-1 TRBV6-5 CASSYMASGGVGNEQFF
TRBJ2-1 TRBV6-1 CASSRGLAGTNNEQFF
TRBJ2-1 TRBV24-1 CATSDWTSGRDYNEQFF
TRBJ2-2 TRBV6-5 CASSYSRTRVTGELFF
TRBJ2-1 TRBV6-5 CASSYSRTGSSYNEQFF
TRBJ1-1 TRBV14 CASSKDRGFRTEAFF
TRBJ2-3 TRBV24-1 CATSDSGLGFDTQYF
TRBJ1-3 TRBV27 CATSQTGTGNTIYF
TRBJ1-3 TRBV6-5 CASSSRPGTGRNTIYF
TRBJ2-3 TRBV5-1 CASSFWGAGTDTQYF
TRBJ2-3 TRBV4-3 CASSQDSGGYTDTQYF
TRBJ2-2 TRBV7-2 CASSFSYPGELFF
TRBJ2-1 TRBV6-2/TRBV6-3 CASSITSGRYNEQFF
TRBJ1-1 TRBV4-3 CASSQDPGPNTEAFF
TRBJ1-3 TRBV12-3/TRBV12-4 CAGGLSSGNTIYF
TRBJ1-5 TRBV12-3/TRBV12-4 CASGLAQARDRGHQPQHF
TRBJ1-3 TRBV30 CAWTHGHTIYF
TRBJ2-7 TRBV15 CATSRGAGGDEQYF
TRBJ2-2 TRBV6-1 CASSPSGGYAGELFF